The rows below give T cell receptor beta chains drawn from one sample of a study of vaccination effects on CD4 cells after COVID-19. Their antigens are not known. Method: immunoSEQ multiplex PCR; TCRdb's copy keeps in-frame clones and lacks some. The sample consists of 21,000 or so clones, roughly three quarters of them appearing once. Sequenced here: CD4+ T cells from PBMCs cultured with HCoV-229E spike peptides, sampled after COVID-19 vaccination. These receptors originate from a human donor who received a COVID-19 vaccine. CDR3s include the opening cysteine and the closing phenylalanine or tryptophan. The D gene is left open where the match is weak.

V gene	D gene	J gene	CDR3 protein
TRBV18	TRBD2	TRBJ2-3	CASSPGLSTDTQYF
TRBV12-3/TRBV12-4	-	TRBJ2-7	CASSWQGGYEQYF
TRBV19	TRBD1	TRBJ2-5	CASTVAAGTALAETQYF
TRBV19	-	TRBJ2-1	CASIGGNPPLHEQFF
TRBV5-6	TRBD2	TRBJ2-7	CASSLVGREGDEQYF
TRBV19	TRBD1	TRBJ1-5	CACRTGGYQPQHF
TRBV6-4	TRBD2	TRBJ2-2	CASRGTSESGELFF
TRBV12-3/TRBV12-4	-	TRBJ2-7	CASSIAYEQYF
TRBV21-1	-	TRBJ2-7	CASSKWGPRGAAYEQYF
TRBV2	TRBD1	TRBJ1-2	CASSEMGGGGLYGYTF
TRBV5-4	TRBD2	TRBJ2-3	CASSLGLAGVSDTQYF
TRBV19	-	TRBJ1-1	CASSGAVRFNTEAFF
TRBV5-1	TRBD1	TRBJ2-7	CASSLGDRANYEQYF
TRBV11-2	TRBD2	TRBJ2-7	CASSPLRGEGRTYEQYF
TRBV18	-	TRBJ2-1	CASSPSSGSNNEQFF
TRBV29-1	TRBD2	TRBJ2-1	CSSGLAGYNEQFF
TRBV6-5	-	TRBJ2-7	CASSYGTGSSYEQYF
TRBV10-2	TRBD1	TRBJ2-5	CATKTGLSYQETQYF
TRBV6-5	-	TRBJ1-4	CASSYSGKVGEKLFF
TRBV5-4	TRBD2	TRBJ2-5	CASSYVLFGLAGDVRKTQYF
TRBV7-9	-	TRBJ2-1	CASSSGLYNEQFF
TRBV11-3	TRBD1	TRBJ2-7	CASSFGTGNYEQYF
TRBV3-1/TRBV3-2	-	TRBJ2-1	CASSQSGGASYNEQFF
TRBV6-5	TRBD1	TRBJ1-2	CASSYRQGALGYTF
TRBV11-2	-	TRBJ2-3	CASSLYSTDTQYF
TRBV3-1/TRBV3-2	-	TRBJ1-3	CASAIRGGNTIYF
TRBV9	TRBD2	TRBJ2-2	CASSVVFWEGRNTGELFF
TRBV7-2	-	TRBJ1-2	CASSLVTGANYGYTF
TRBV7-6	TRBD2	TRBJ2-5	CASSLGRTSGTGGETQYF
TRBV10-3	TRBD2	TRBJ2-2	CAISEGLAFTGELFF
TRBV20-1	-	TRBJ1-1	CSALQGYEAFF
TRBV18	-	TRBJ1-3	CASSPTHRDGRNTIYF
TRBV5-4	TRBD1	TRBJ1-2	CASSFHTTGTYGYTF
TRBV19	TRBD1	TRBJ2-7	CASSNHGQDYEQYF
TRBV19	-	TRBJ2-5	CASTAPRSGTQYF
TRBV11-3	-	TRBJ2-7	CASSRSGVYEQYF
TRBV24-1	-	TRBJ2-3	CATSAQRVADTQYF
TRBV27	-	TRBJ2-2	CASRGPTNTGELFF
TRBV20-1	-	TRBJ1-1	CSARGDTEAFF
TRBV3-1/TRBV3-2	TRBD2	TRBJ2-1	CASSQELAGVREQFF
TRBV6-5	-	TRBJ2-7	CASSRDTLWYF
TRBV6-2/TRBV6-3	-	TRBJ2-7	CASTSSTRFYEQYF
TRBV5-1	-	TRBJ2-7	CASTPRQDASYEQYF
TRBV6-1	TRBD2	TRBJ2-1	CASSEDAGGPNEQFF
TRBV5-4	TRBD1	TRBJ2-6	CASSLGVQGTGANVLTF